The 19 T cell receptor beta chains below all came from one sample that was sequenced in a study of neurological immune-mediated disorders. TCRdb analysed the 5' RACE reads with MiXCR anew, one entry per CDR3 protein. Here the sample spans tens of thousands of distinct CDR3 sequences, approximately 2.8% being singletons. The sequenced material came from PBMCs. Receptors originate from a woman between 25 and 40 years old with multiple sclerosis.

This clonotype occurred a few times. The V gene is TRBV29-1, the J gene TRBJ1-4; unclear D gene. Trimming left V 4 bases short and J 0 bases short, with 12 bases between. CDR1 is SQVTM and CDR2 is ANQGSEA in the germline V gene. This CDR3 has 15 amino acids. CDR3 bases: TGCAGCGTTGGGGTAGATACGTCAACTAATGAAAAACTGTTTTTT. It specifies CSVGVDTSTNEKLFF.

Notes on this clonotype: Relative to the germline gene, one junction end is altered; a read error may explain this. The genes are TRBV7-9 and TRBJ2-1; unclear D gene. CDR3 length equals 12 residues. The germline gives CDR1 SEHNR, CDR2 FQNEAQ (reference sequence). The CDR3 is CDSSRLPREQFF. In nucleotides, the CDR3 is TGTGACAGCAGCAGACTGCCGAGGGAGCAGTTCTTC.

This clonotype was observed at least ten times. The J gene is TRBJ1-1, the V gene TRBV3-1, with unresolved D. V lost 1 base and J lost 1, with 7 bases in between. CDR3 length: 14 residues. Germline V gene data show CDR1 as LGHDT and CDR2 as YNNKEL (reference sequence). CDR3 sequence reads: CASSQGSSNTEAFF. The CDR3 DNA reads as TGTGCCAGCAGCCAAGGCAGTTCGAACACTGAAGCTTTCTTT. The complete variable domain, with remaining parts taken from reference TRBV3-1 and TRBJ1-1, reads DTAVSQTPKYLVTQMGNDKSIKCEQNLGHDTMYWYKQDSKKFLKIMFSYNNKELIINETVPNRFSPKSPDKAHLNLHINSLELGDSAVYFCASSQGSSNTEAFFGQGTRLTVV.

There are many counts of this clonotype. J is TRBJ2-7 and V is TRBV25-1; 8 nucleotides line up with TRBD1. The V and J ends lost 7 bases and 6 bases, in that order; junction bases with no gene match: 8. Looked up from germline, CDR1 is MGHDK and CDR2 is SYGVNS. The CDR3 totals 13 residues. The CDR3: CASTGQGISEQYF. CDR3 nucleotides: TGTGCCAGCACAGGACAGGGTATCTCCGAGCAGTACTTC.

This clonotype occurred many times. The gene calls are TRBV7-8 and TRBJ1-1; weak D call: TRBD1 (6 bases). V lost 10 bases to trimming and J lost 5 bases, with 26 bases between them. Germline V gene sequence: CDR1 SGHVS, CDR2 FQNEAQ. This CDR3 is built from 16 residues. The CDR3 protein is CATEVGDRSVRTEAFF. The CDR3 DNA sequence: TGTGCCACGGAAGTAGGAGACAGGTCGGTTCGGACTGAAGCTTTCTTT.

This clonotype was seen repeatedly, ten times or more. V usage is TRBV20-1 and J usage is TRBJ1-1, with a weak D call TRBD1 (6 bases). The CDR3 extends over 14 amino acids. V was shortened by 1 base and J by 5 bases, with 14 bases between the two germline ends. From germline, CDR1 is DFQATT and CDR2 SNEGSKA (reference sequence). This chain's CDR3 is CSARVQGGWTEAFF. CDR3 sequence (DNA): TGCAGTGCTAGAGTACAGGGAGGATGGACTGAAGCTTTCTTT.

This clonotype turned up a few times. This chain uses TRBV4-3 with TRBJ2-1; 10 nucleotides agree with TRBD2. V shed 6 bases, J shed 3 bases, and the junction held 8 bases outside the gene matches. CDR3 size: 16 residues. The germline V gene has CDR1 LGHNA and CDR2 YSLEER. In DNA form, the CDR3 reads TGCGCCAGCAGTACGACTACTAGCGGGATCTACAATGAGCAGTTCTTC. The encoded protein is CASSTTTSGIYNEQFF.

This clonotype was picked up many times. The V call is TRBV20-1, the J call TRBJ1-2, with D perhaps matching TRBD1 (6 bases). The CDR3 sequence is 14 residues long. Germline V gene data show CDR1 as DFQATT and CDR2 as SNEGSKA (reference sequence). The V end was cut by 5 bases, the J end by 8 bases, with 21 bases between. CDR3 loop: CSAPLHPSGGGYTF. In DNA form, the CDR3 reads TGCAGTGCTCCCTTGCACCCCTCGGGGGGCGGCTACACCTTC.

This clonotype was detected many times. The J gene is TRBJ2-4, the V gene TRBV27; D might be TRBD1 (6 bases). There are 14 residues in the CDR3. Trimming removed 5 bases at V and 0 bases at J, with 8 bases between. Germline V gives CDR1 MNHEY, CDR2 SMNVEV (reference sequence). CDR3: CASSKQGAKNIQYF. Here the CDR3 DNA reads TGTGCCAGCAGTAAACAGGGAGCCAAAAACATTCAGTACTTC.

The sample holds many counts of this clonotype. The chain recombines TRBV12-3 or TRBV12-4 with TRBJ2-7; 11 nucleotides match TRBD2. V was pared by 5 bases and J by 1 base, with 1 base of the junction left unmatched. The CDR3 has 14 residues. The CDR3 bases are TGTGCCAGCAGTCGACTAGCGGGGTCCTACGAGCAGTACTTC. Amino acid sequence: CASSRLAGSYEQYF.

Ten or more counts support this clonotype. For the CDR3, the DNA is TGTGCCAGCAGTCATTCCTCGAGCGGATCCACCGGGGAGCTGTTTTTT. It yields the protein CASSHSSSGSTGELFF. The gene calls are TRBV12-3 or TRBV12-4 and TRBJ2-2, with D tentatively TRBD2 (5 bases). This CDR3 comprises 16 residues. V shed 5 bases and J shed 4 bases, with 17 bases lying between them.

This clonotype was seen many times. CDR3 DNA: TGTGCCAGCAGCGCAGTCGGGGAAAATGAGCAGTTCTTC. Protein: CASSAVGENEQFF. The V call is TRBV7-3, the J call TRBJ2-1; possibly TRBD2 for D (5 bases). V was shortened by 5 bases and J by 7 bases, with 12 bases between the two germline ends. The CDR3 sequence is 13 residues long. Germline loops: CDR1 SGHTA, CDR2 FQGTGA. Full variable domain (missing parts from reference TRBV7-3 and TRBJ2-1): GAGVSQTPSNKVTEKGKYVELRCDPISGHTALYWYRQSLGQGPEFLIYFQGTGAADDSGLPNDRFFAVRPEGSVSTLKIQRTERGDSAVYLCASSAVGENEQFFGPGTRLTVL.

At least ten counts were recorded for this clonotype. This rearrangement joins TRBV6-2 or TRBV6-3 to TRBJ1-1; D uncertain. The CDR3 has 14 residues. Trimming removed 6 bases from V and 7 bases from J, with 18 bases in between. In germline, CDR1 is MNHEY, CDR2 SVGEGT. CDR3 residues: CASRGRGHLDEAFF. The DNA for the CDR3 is TGTGCCAGCAGGGGCCGAGGCCACCTTGATGAAGCTTTCTTT.

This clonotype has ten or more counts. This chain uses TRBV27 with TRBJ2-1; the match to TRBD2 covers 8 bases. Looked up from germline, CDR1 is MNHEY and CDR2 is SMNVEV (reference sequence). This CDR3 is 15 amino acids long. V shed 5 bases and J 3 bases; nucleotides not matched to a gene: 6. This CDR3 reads CASSLSGDGYNEQFF. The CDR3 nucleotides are TGTGCCAGCAGTCTTAGCGGGGACGGCTACAATGAGCAGTTCTTC.

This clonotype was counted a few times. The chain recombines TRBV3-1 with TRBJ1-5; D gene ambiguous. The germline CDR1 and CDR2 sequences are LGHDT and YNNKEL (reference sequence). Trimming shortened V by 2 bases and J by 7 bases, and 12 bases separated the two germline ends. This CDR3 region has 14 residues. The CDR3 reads CASSQSTSGQPQHF. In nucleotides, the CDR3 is TGTGCCAGCAGCCAATCGACATCGGGACAGCCCCAGCATTTT.

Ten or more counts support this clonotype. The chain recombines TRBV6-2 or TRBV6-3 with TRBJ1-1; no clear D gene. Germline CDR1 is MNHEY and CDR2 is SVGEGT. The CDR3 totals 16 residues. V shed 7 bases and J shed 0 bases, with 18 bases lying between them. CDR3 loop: CASKEVAPILNTEAFF. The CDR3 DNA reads TGTGCCAGCAAGGAGGTAGCTCCCATCTTGAACACTGAAGCTTTCTTT.

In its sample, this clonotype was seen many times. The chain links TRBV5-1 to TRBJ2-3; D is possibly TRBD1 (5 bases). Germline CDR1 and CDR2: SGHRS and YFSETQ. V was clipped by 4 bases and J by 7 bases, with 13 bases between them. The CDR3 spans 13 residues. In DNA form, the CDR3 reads TGCGCCAGCAGCATCGGACCAGGGAATACGCAGTATTTT. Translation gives CASSIGPGNTQYF.

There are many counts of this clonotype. CDR3 bases: TGCAGTGCTAGAGGACTGCCGTTGGAGCAGTACTTC. Translated: CSARGLPLEQYF. The rearrangement links TRBV20-1 to TRBJ2-7; D remains unclear. Germline CDR1 and CDR2: DFQATT and SNEGSKA (reference sequence). V lost 1 base and J lost 7, with 11 bases in between. The CDR3 is made up of 12 amino acids.

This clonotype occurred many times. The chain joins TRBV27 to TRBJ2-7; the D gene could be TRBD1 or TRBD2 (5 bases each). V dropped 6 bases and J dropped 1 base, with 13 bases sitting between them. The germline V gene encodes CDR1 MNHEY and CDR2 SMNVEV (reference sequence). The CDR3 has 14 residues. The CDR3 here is CASRSDRLSYEQYF. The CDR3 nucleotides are TGTGCCAGCAGGTCAGACAGACTATCCTACGAGCAGTACTTC.